This entry is about one T cell receptor beta chain. The data belong to a study of blood T cell repertoires in COVID-19. In the study overall: The United States, Italy and Spain were the sources of the acute and convalescent COVID-19 samples. T cells, B-cell-depleted T cells, or PBMCs provided the cDNA or gDNA that served as material.

In the study's own analysis: Amplification of reference gene primers was used by the study to estimate nucleated cell counts. Sequencing was performed with immunoSEQ multiplex PCR; in TCRdb, only in-frame clones are kept and a portion is missing. V, J and clone size were drawn from that table, and D and trimming were deduced from the DNA. Among about 150,000 clones listed, about 88% were seen once. Germline lookup yields CDR1 SGHRS and CDR2 YFSETQ. CDR3 length: 15 residues. V was shortened by 0 bases and J by 5 bases, with 9 bases between the two germline ends. V gene TRBV5-1 combines with J gene TRBJ1-6, with D perhaps matching TRBD1 (6 bases). The receptor was isolated from a woman in her 70s with acute or convalescent COVID-19. What was sequenced was peripheral blood. The CDR3 region is CASSLDTGNNSPLHF. CDR3 DNA sequence: TGCGCCAGCAGCTTGGACACAGGGAATAATTCACCCCTCCACTTT. The whole variable domain, remainder taken from reference TRBV5-1 and TRBJ1-6, is KAGVTQTPRYLIKTRGQQVTLSCSPISGHRSVSWYQQTPGQGLQFLFEYFSETQRNKGNFPGRFSGRQFSNSRSEMNVSTLELGDSALYLCASSLDTGNNSPLHFGNGTRLTVT.